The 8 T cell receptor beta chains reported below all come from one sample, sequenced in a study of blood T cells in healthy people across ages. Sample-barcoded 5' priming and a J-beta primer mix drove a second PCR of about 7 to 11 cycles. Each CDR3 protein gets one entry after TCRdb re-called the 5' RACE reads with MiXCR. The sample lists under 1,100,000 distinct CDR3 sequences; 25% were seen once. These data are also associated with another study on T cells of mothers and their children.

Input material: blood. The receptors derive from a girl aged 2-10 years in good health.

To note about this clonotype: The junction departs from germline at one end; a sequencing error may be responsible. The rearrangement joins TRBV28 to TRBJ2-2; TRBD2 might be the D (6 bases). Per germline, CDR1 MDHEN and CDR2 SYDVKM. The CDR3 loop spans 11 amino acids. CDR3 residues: CASSPWGELFF. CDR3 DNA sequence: TGTGCCAGCAGTCCGTGGGGGGAGTTGTTTTTT.

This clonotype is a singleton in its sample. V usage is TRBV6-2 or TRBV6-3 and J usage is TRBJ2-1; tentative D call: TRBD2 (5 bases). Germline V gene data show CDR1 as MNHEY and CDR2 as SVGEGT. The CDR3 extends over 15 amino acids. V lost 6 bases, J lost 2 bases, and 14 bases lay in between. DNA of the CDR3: TGTGCCAGCAGCCGTCGGACTGCCGCCTACAATGAGCAGTTCTTC. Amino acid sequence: CASSRRTAAYNEQFF.

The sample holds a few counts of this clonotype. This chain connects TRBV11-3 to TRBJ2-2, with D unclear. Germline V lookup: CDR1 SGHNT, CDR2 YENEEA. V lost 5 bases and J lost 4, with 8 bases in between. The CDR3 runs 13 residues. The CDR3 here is CASSRDSTGELFF. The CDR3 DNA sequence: TGTGCCAGCAGCCGCGATTCCACCGGGGAGCTGTTTTTT.

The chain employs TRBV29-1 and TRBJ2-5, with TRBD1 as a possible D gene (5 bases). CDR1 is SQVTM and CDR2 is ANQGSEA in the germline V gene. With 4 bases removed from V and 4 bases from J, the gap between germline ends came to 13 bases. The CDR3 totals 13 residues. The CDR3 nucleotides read TGCAGCGTTGGTCCAGGGTTACGAGAGACCCAGTACTTC. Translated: CSVGPGLRETQYF.

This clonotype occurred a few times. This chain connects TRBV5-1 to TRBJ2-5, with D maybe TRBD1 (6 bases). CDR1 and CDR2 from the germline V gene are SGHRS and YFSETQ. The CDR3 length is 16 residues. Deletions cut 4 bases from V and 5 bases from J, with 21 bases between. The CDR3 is CASSGITGPEGETQYF. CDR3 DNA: TGCGCCAGCAGCGGGATTACAGGGCCCGAAGGGGAGACCCAGTACTTC.

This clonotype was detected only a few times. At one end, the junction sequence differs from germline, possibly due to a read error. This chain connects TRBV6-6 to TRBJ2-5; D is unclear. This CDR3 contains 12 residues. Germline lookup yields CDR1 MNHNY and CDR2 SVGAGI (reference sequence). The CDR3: CASSSTPAIQDF. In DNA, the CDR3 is TGTGCCAGCAGTTCTACGCCTGCCATCCAGGACTTC.

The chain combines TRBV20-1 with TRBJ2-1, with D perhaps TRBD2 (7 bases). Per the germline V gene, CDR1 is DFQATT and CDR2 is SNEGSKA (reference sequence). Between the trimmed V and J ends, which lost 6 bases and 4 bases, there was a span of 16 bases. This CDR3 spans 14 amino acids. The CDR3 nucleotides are TGCAGTGCCTCGAGGGGGGACTATTACAATGAGCAGTTCTTC. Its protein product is CSASRGDYYNEQFF.

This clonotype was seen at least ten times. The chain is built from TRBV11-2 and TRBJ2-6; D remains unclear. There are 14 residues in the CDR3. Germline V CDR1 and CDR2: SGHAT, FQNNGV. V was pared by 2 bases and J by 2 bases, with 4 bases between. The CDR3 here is CASSLTAGANVLTF. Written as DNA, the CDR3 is TGTGCCAGCAGCTTAACCGCTGGGGCCAACGTCCTGACTTTC.